These T cell receptor beta chains were read from a single sample in a study of vaccination and CD4 T cells after COVID-19. What these receptors recognize is not known. TCRdb analysed the PCR reads with MiXCR anew, one entry per CDR3 protein. The table includes over 10,000 distinct CDR3 sequences, around 60% detected once. Sequencing was carried out using CD4+ T cells from blood, cultured in vitro. These receptors all come from a human donor who had recovered from COVID-19. Both conserved end residues are part of each CDR3. Each record gives: J gene, clone size, V gene, D gene, CDR3 protein, CDR3 DNA. The D gene is left open where the match is weak. A row's size may be missing; if present it is once, few, many or a size class.

TRBJ1-5 NA TRBV11-2 NA CASSRGGGGDQPQHF TGTGCCAGCAGCCGAGGGGGGGGCGGCGATCAGCCCCAGCATTTT
TRBJ1-1 NA TRBV5-1 TRBD1 CASSLGPGGMTEAFF TGCGCCAGCAGCTTGGGTCCAGGGGGAATGACTGAAGCTTTCTTT
TRBJ1-1 NA TRBV5-4 NA CASRGGVDTEAFF TGTGCCAGCAGGGGGGGAGTAGACACTGAAGCTTTCTTT
TRBJ1-1 NA TRBV4-2 NA CASSPGGQLKKNTEAFF TGTGCCAGCAGCCCCGGAGGGCAGCTTAAAAAAAACACTGAAGCTTTCTTT
TRBJ2-6 NA TRBV7-9 TRBD1 CASSHLRQGSGANVLTF TGTGCCAGCAGCCACCTCCGACAGGGCTCTGGGGCCAACGTCCTGACTTTC
TRBJ2-3 NA TRBV20-1 NA CSASGPVSDTQYF TGCAGTGCGAGTGGGCCGGTGTCAGATACGCAGTATTTT
TRBJ2-2 few TRBV7-2 NA CASSPTYNVGELFF TGTGCCAGCAGCCCCACCTATAATGTCGGGGAGCTGTTTTTT
TRBJ1-1 NA TRBV6-1 TRBD1 CASTPPDRGATEAFF TGTGCCAGCACCCCCCCGGACAGGGGGGCCACTGAAGCTTTCTTT
TRBJ2-1 NA TRBV7-9 NA CASSSGLDYNEQFF TGTGCCAGCAGCTCGGGACTTGACTACAATGAGCAGTTCTTC
TRBJ1-3 NA TRBV5-4 NA CASSTQGIDTIYF TGTGCCAGCAGCACACAGGGAATCGACACCATATATTTT
TRBJ1-5 few TRBV20-1 NA CSARAPVARESNQPQHF TGCAGTGCTAGAGCACCGGTAGCCAGGGAGAGCAATCAGCCCCAGCATTTT
TRBJ2-3 NA TRBV28 NA CASSLYPDTQYF TGTGCCAGCAGTTTATATCCAGATACGCAGTATTTT
TRBJ1-3 NA TRBV19 NA CASSIWNSGNTIYF TGTGCCAGTAGTATATGGAACTCTGGAAACACCATATATTTT
TRBJ2-3 NA TRBV7-8 NA CASSDRPDTQYF TGTGCCAGCAGCGACAGGCCGGATACGCAGTATTTT
TRBJ1-4 few TRBV24-1 TRBD1 CATSDSPRGRGNEKLFF TGTGCCACCAGTGATTCTCCCAGGGGGAGAGGGAATGAAAAACTGTTTTTT
TRBJ1-1 NA TRBV7-9 TRBD1 CASSRWDRASYTEAFF TGTGCCAGCAGCCGATGGGACAGGGCGTCCTACACTGAAGCTTTCTTT
TRBJ2-5 few TRBV15 NA CATSRDKGETQYF TGTGCCACCAGCAGAGATAAGGGGGAGACCCAGTACTTC
TRBJ2-7 few TRBV6-5 NA CASSFADSYEQYF TGTGCCAGCAGTTTCGCTGACAGCTACGAGCAGTACTTC
TRBJ1-4 once TRBV7-2 NA CASSPGAFGEKLFF TGTGCCAGCAGCCCAGGGGCGTTTGGTGAAAAACTGTTTTTT
TRBJ2-1 NA TRBV10-3 NA CASSQGDEQFF TGTGCCAGTAGTCAGGGTGATGAGCAGTTCTTC
TRBJ2-7 NA TRBV6-1 NA CASTGTLLARAGTLSLEYF TGTGCCAGCACCGGAACCCTATTAGCCCGAGCGGGTACCCTTTCATTAGAGTACTTC
TRBJ2-5 NA TRBV6-5 NA CASSYSGSDQETQYF TGTGCCAGCAGTTACTCTGGGTCGGACCAAGAGACCCAGTACTTC
TRBJ1-1 NA TRBV30 TRBD1 CAWRTGRFTEAFF TGTGCCTGGAGGACAGGGCGGTTCACTGAAGCTTTCTTT
TRBJ2-3 NA TRBV7-9 NA CASRLASTDTQYF TGTGCCAGCCGCCTGGCTAGCACAGATACGCAGTATTTT
TRBJ2-1 NA TRBV7-8 TRBD2 CASSSEAGSHNEQFF TGTGCCAGCAGCTCGGAAGCGGGATCGCACAATGAGCAGTTCTTC
TRBJ2-7 NA TRBV4-1 NA CASSPSPAITYEQYF TGCGCCAGCAGCCCTTCCCCAGCTATTACCTACGAGCAGTACTTC
TRBJ1-2 few TRBV11-3 NA CASSPDPSPGLYGYTF TGTGCCAGCAGCCCCGACCCATCTCCGGGACTGTATGGCTACACCTTC
TRBJ1-1 NA TRBV5-1 NA CASSLGRVITEAFF TGCGCCAGCAGCTTAGGCAGGGTTATCACTGAAGCTTTCTTT
TRBJ2-7 NA TRBV28 NA CASSLITGSSYEQYF TGTGCCAGCAGTTTAATAACAGGCAGCTCCTACGAGCAGTACTTC
TRBJ2-7 NA TRBV28 NA CASSLPGASASYEQYF TGTGCCAGCAGTCTACCCGGGGCTAGCGCCTCCTACGAGCAGTACTTC
TRBJ2-3 NA TRBV10-1 NA CASSRSGTDTQYF TGCGCCAGCAGCCGTTCCGGCACAGATACGCAGTATTTT
TRBJ2-2 NA TRBV20-1 TRBD2 CSARVGLAGGTGELFF TGCAGTGCTAGGGTCGGACTAGCGGGAGGAACCGGGGAGCTGTTTTTT
TRBJ1-5 once TRBV19 NA CASTHRREISQHF TGTGCCAGTACCCATAGGAGAGAAATCTCCCAGCATTTT
TRBJ1-3 few TRBV6-1 NA CASSDTGSSGNTIYF TGTGCCAGCAGTGATACCGGGAGCTCTGGAAACACCATATATTTT
TRBJ2-1 few TRBV30 TRBD2 CAWSVRLAGVSEQFF TGTGCCTGGAGTGTCAGACTAGCGGGAGTTAGTGAGCAGTTCTTC
TRBJ2-5 few TRBV12-3/TRBV12-4 NA CASSFGIGETQYF TGTGCCAGCAGTTTTGGAATTGGAGAGACCCAGTACTTC